Included here is one T cell receptor (beta chain) sequence, with context. As yet, its antigen is unknown. A 5'RACE reaction primed in the constant segment made cDNA libraries of TCR alpha and TCR beta, and these carried sample barcodes and UMIs. TCRdb used MiXCR to reprocess the 5' RACE reads, holding one entry per CDR3 protein. The sample lists 310,000 or so distinct CDR3 sequences; less than 20% were seen once. Per germline, CDR1 DFQATT and CDR2 SNEGSKA (reference sequence). This CDR3 contains 13 residues. The V gene lost 3 bases and the J gene lost 2 bases, with 10 bases spanning the gap. This entry comes from a study of T-cell memory formation after mild COVID-19. Background on the study: Most TCR clusters belonged to a single donor.

General study results and limits: Second-wave clones with a day 37 peak had unconfirmed SARS-CoV-2 specificity. Clones shrinking between day 15 and 85 showed a balanced CD4/CD8 split, and those that grew later tilted toward CD4+.

The source material was PBMCs or a T cell subset sorted from them (not recorded which). The rearrangement uses TRBV20-1 and TRBJ2-5; D remains unclear. The receptor's source is a man between 18 and 35 years old who had mild COVID-19 (a few samples of this study predate the infection). Cell type and time point are not known. CDR3 coding DNA: TGCAGTGCTAGCGCCGGGCGGCAAGAGACCCAGTACTTC. Its protein is CSASAGRQETQYF.